The TCR beta chain described here comes from a study of blood T cell repertoires in COVID-19. Whole-study context: Italy, Spain and the United States were the sources of the convalescent and acute COVID-19 samples. From T cells, B-cell-depleted T cells, or PBMCs came the material, which was cDNA or gDNA.

V trimming: 5 bases; J trimming: 7 bases; junction bases outside the gene matches: 6. The CDR3 runs to 15 residues. Germline V CDR1 and CDR2: LGHDT, YNNKEL (reference sequence). In the original processing: Estimation of nucleated cell counts was performed using reference gene primer amplification. Generated by immunoSEQ multiplex PCR, the TCRdb table keeps only in-frame clones and is missing some. D and trimming come from the DNA, and the V and J calls and clone size come from that table. The table lists about 130,000 clones, 79% of them singletons. Sequencing used peripheral blood. This chain links TRBV3-1 (or the pseudogene TRBV3-2) with TRBJ2-3; TRBD2 matches at 13 bases. The receptor was isolated from a man aged 35-49 years with active or convalescent COVID-19. Here the CDR3 DNA reads TGTGCCAGCAGCTCACTAGCGGGGGGGCCACATACGCAGTATTTT. Translating gives CASSSLAGGPHTQYF.